These 16 T cell receptor beta chains share one sample of origin, sequenced in a study of Graves' ophthalmopathy and Graves' hyperthyroidism. From RNA, the CDR3 regions of TCR beta chains were amplified and sequenced. HTBI-primed RT-PCR formed the first round, and a multiplex PCR formed the second. TCRdb recomputed calls from the multiplex PCR reads with MiXCR, one row per CDR3 protein. Of around 1,000,000 distinct CDR3 sequences listed, about 40% are singletons. Sequenced material: peripheral blood or thyroid tissue (not recorded which). These receptor sequences come from an adult man with Graves' hyperthyroidism.

This clonotype has a count of ten or more. The chain joins TRBV15 to TRBJ1-6, with 9 bases fitting TRBD1. Germline assignment: CDR1 LNHNV and CDR2 YYDKDF (reference sequence). Trimming removed 0 bases from V and 10 bases from J; junction bases left unmatched: 4. The CDR3 totals 15 residues. CDR3 sequence: CATSRDGQGQSPLHF. The CDR3 nucleotides are TGTGCCACCAGCAGAGATGGACAGGGGCAATCACCCCTCCACTTT.

The rearrangement joins TRBV12-3 or TRBV12-4 to TRBJ2-3; the D gene is possibly TRBD2 (6 bases). Deletions cut 6 bases from V and 0 bases from J, with 16 bases between. This CDR3 has 16 residues. CDR3 DNA sequence: TGTGCCAGCAGGGACCGTAGCGGTACTAGCACAGATACGCAGTATTTT. This translates into CASRDRSGTSTDTQYF.

This clonotype was detected ten times or more. V usage is TRBV4-2 and J usage is TRBJ2-7; the D gene is possibly TRBD1 (5 bases). CDR1 and CDR2 from the germline V gene are LGHNA and YNFKEQ. The germline V and J ends were trimmed by 2 bases and 3 bases, with 14 bases remaining between them. This CDR3 is 15 amino acids long. The CDR3: CASSQTQEIDYEQYF. CDR3 nucleotide sequence: TGTGCCAGCAGCCAAACACAGGAAATTGACTACGAGCAGTACTTC.

The table lists this clonotype with a few counts. The gene calls are TRBV29-1 and TRBJ1-1; no clear D. The CDR3 runs to 12 residues. Trimming cost V 3 bases and J 1 base, with 6 bases left between them. Germline CDR1 reads SQVTM; CDR2 reads ANQGSEA. The CDR3 DNA is TGCAGCGTTGATGGTGGGAACACTGAAGCTTTCTTT. Its translation is CSVDGGNTEAFF. Drawing the rest from reference TRBV29-1 and TRBJ1-1, the complete variable domain is SAVISQKPSRDICQRGTSLTIQCQVDSQVTMMFWYRQQPGQSLTLIATANQGSEATYESGFVIDKFPISRPNLTFSTLTVSNMSPEDSSIYLCSVDGGNTEAFFGQGTRLTVV.

V and J are TRBV7-2 and TRBJ1-1; tentative D call: TRBD1 (6 bases). Germline CDR1 is SGHTA and CDR2 is FQGNSA. CDR3 length equals 13 residues. V shed 6 bases and J shed 3 bases, with 11 bases lying between them. CDR3 in amino acids: CASSRGGHTEAFF. In DNA form, the CDR3 reads TGTGCCAGCAGTCGAGGGGGTCACACTGAAGCTTTCTTT.

The chain's CDR3 is CASSLYPGELFF. The DNA of the CDR3 is TGTGCCAGCAGCTTGTACCCCGGGGAGCTGTTTTTT. This chain connects TRBV5-6 to TRBJ2-2; no clear D gene. Trimming removed 1 base from V and 6 bases from J, with 4 bases in between. CDR3 size: 12 residues. Germline CDR1 and CDR2: SGHDT and YYEEEE.

V is TRBV20-1 and J is TRBJ2-3; no clear D gene. CDR3 length: 14 amino acids. CDR1 and CDR2 from the germline V gene are DFQATT and SNEGSKA (reference sequence). V was cut by 3 bases and J by 3 bases, with 13 bases left in between. Written as DNA, the CDR3 is TGCAGTGCTAGGCCACTGTACGGTACAGATACGCAGTATTTT. The encoded protein is CSARPLYGTDTQYF.

With regard to this clonotype: One junction end disagrees with the germline gene, perhaps due to a read error. This chain uses TRBV28 with TRBJ2-5, with a possible D match to TRBD1 (5 bases). The CDR3 covers 15 residues. The germline V gene encodes CDR1 MDHEN and CDR2 SYDVKM. The CDR3 DNA sequence: TGTGCCAGCAGCTTATTTTTAAGGGGTCAAGAGACCCAGTACTTC. It is translated as CASSLFLRGQETQYF.

This clonotype was seen a single time. The rearrangement joins TRBV25-1 to TRBJ2-1; 10 bases match TRBD2. The germline gives CDR1 MGHDK, CDR2 SYGVNS. V was clipped by 4 bases and J by 9 bases; unmatched bases: 12. This CDR3 region has 16 residues. CDR3 protein: CASSGTSGGAFTEQFF. The CDR3 DNA reads TGTGCCAGCAGTGGAACCAGCGGGGGGGCCTTTACTGAGCAGTTCTTC.

There are many counts of this clonotype. The chain joins TRBV12-3 or TRBV12-4 to TRBJ1-5; D unclear. The CDR3 sequence is 12 residues long. V dropped 6 bases and J dropped 7 bases, with 10 bases sitting between them. CDR3 residues: CASSRPVQPQHF. The CDR3 nucleotides are TGTGCCAGCAGCCGCCCCGTCCAGCCCCAGCATTTT.

This clonotype was observed at least ten times. At one of its ends the junction is not consistent with the germline gene, which may arise from a read error. The V call is TRBV10-3, the J call TRBJ1-2, with a possible D match to TRBD1 (5 bases). The CDR3 totals 14 residues. Germline loops: CDR1 ENHRY, CDR2 SYGVKD. CDR3: CVISESGGSLGYTF. The CDR3 coding sequence is TGTGTCATCAGTGAGTCTGGGGGAAGTTTGGGCTACACCTTC.

V and J are TRBV25-1 and TRBJ2-3; TRBD2 aligns across 8 bases. With V trimmed by 7 bases and J by 2 bases, 5 bases remained unmatched. The CDR3 contains 14 residues. The V gene's germline CDR1 is MGHDK and CDR2 SYGVNS. This CDR3 reads CASTLAGNTDTQYF. Written as DNA, the CDR3 is TGTGCCAGCACCTTAGCGGGGAACACAGATACGCAGTATTTT.

This clonotype was seen at least ten times. One end of the junction is discordant with germline, which a read error may explain. The CDR3 loop is CATSDHTMGYGNQPQHF. For the CDR3, the DNA is TGTGCCACCAGTGATCACACCATGGGGTACGGCAACCAGCCCCAGCATTTT. This rearrangement joins TRBV24-1 to TRBJ1-5; D remains ambiguous. CDR3 length: 17 amino acids. The germline V gene encodes CDR1 KGHDR and CDR2 SFDVKD.

This clonotype was counted a few times. This chain joins TRBV12-3 or TRBV12-4 and TRBJ2-7; 7 bases align to TRBD2. The CDR3 runs to 15 residues. J lost 3 bases, V lost 6 bases, and 11 bases had no gene match. Here the CDR3 reads CASSRRLGGGYEQYF. The CDR3 coding sequence is TGTGCCAGCAGCCGCCGCCTGGGGGGGGGCTACGAGCAGTACTTC.

This clonotype was detected ten times or more. The CDR3 region is CASRQTGGFGGANVLTF. Written as DNA, the CDR3 is TGTGCCAGCAGACAGACAGGGGGCTTTGGTGGGGCCAACGTCCTGACTTTC. This rearrangement joins TRBV14 to TRBJ2-6; TRBD1 matches 10 bases. The CDR3 totals 17 residues. The trim removed 6 bases at V and 3 bases at J, leaving 8 bases unmatched. Germline V gene sequence: CDR1 SGHDN, CDR2 FVKESK.

This clonotype occurred many times. The chain couples TRBV14 to TRBJ2-2, with D hard to call. CDR1 SGHDN and CDR2 FVKESK come from the germline V gene. CDR3 length equals 13 residues. V was trimmed by 4 bases and J by 6 bases, leaving 9 bases between them. CDR3 sequence (DNA): TGTGCCAGCAGCCGTATCTTGGCCGGGGAGCTGTTTTTT. Translating it yields CASSRILAGELFF.